This is a list of T cell receptor beta chains from one sample in a study of T cells in Graves' hyperthyroidism and ophthalmopathy. TCRdb fed the multiplex PCR reads into MiXCR, producing one record per CDR3 protein. Of nearly 600,000 distinct CDR3 sequences in the sample, 14% were seen once. The sample consisted of blood. The receptors shown here come from a young woman with Graves' ophthalmopathy. CDR3s include the opening cysteine and the closing phenylalanine or tryptophan. A D gene is named only where the DNA matches it firmly. Only some rows state a clone size, as once, few, many or a class for expanded clones.

V	size	J	D	DNA	CDR3
TRBV28	many	TRBJ2-7	NA	TGTGCCAGCACCCAGGGACCGTACGAGCAGTACTTC	CASTQGPYEQYF
TRBV3-1	NA	TRBJ2-7	NA	TGTGCCAGCAGCCTCGGGTGGGCTCGTAGGAACGAGCAGTACTTC	CASSLGWARRNEQYF
TRBV5-1	many	TRBJ2-2	TRBD1	TGCGCCAGCAGCCAACAGGGGGCTAACACCGGGGAGCTGTTTTTT	CASSQQGANTGELFF
TRBV4-2	NA	TRBJ2-7	TRBD2	TGTGCCAGCAGCCAAGGGACTAGTGTTTACTACGAGCAGTACTTC	CASSQGTSVYYEQYF
TRBV7-9	many	TRBJ2-1	NA	TGTGCCAGCAGCTTAGACAATAGTTACAATGAGCAGTTCTTC	CASSLDNSYNEQFF
TRBV29-1	many	TRBJ1-5	TRBD1	TGCAGCATCGGACAGGGTGGCAATCAGCCCCAGCATTTT	CSIGQGGNQPQHF
TRBV6-1	few	TRBJ2-3	TRBD2	TGTGCCAGCAGACTGGGAGGGCCGGTAGATACGCAGTATTTT	CASRLGGPVDTQYF
TRBV30	few	TRBJ1-5	NA	TGTGCCTGGAGTGATCGAGGGTGGGTCAATCAGCCCCAGCATTTT	CAWSDRGWVNQPQHF
TRBV20-1	many	TRBJ2-1	NA	TGCAGTGCTAGAGATGTTGGGGAAGGCCCTTCCTACAATGAGCAGTTCTTC	CSARDVGEGPSYNEQFF
TRBV12-3/TRBV12-4	many	TRBJ1-1	NA	TGTGCCAGCAGTTTGCCCGGTCAAGGCGACAACACTGAAGCTTTCTTT	CASSLPGQGDNTEAFF
TRBV10-3	many	TRBJ1-1	NA	TGTGCCATCAGTGATGGATTCTTGAACACTGAAGCTTTCTTT	CAISDGFLNTEAFF
TRBV6-1	few	TRBJ1-4	NA	TGTGCCAGCAGGGGACGGTTTAATGAAAAACTGTTTTTT	CASRGRFNEKLFF